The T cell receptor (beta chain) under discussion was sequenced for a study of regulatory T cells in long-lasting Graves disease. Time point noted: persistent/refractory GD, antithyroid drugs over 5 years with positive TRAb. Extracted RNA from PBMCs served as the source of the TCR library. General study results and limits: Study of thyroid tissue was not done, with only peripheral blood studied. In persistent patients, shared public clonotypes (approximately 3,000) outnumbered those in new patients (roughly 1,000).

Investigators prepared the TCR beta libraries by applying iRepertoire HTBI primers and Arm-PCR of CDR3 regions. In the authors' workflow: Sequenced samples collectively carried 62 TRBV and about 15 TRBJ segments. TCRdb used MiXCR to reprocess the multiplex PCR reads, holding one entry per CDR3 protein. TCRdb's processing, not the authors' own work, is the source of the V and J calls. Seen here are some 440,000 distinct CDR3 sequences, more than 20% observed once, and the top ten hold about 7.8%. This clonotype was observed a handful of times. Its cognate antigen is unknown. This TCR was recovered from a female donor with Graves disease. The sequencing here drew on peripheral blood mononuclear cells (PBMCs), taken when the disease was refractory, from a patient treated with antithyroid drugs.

CDR3 coding DNA: TGTGCCAGCAGCTTAGTTGCTAGCCCCGGGGAGCTGTTTTTT. This sequence encodes CASSLVASPGELFF. The chain uses TRBV7-9 and TRBJ2-2, with TRBD2 as a possible D gene (5 bases). The CDR3 contains 14 residues. With 1 base removed from V and 6 bases from J, the gap between germline ends came to 9 bases. The germline V gene encodes CDR1 SEHNR and CDR2 FQNEAQ (reference sequence).